This T cell receptor (beta chain) was sequenced during a study of blood T cell repertoires in COVID-19. Whole-study context: Samples representing acute and convalescent COVID-19 were sourced from the United States, Italy and Spain. T cells, B-cell-depleted T cells, or PBMCs supplied cDNA or gDNA.

Germline CDR1 ENHRY, CDR2 SYGVKD. Trimming at V came to 2 bases and at J to 4 bases, leaving 14 bases not matched to a gene. The CDR3 runs to 17 residues. Per the original data handling: Reference gene primer amplification yielded estimated nucleated cell counts. Profiled with immunoSEQ multiplex PCR; TCRdb holds only in-frame clones, not every one. V and J calls and clone size come straight from that table; D and trimming were deduced from the DNA. The repertoire holds 35,000 to 55,000 clones, with roughly 90% as singletons. The table lists this clone with a few counts. Sequenced material: peripheral blood. The V gene is TRBV10-3, the J gene TRBJ2-7, with 7 bases identical to TRBD2. The TCR was taken from a man in his 60s with active COVID-19. CDR3 in amino acids: CAISEPDGGRAAYEQYF. The CDR3 DNA follows: TGTGCCATCAGTGAGCCCGATGGTGGGAGGGCGGCGTACGAGCAGTACTTC.